This is a list of T cell receptor beta chains from one sample in a study of OX40 agonist ivuxolimab in advanced cancers. Some clones are missing from TCRdb's copy, which holds only in-frame ones; the method was immunoSEQ multiplex PCR. The sample contains around 60,000 clones, around 90% of which appear only once. Source: CD4+ or CD8+ T cells sorted from blood, taken in a trial of the OX40 agonist ivuxolimab. Receptors originate from an adult with an advanced solid tumor such as melanoma, head and neck, liver or kidney cancer. Each CDR3 is given with its conserved first and last residue. The order of the fields is J gene, V gene, clone size, D gene, CDR3 DNA, CDR3 protein. D genes are given only for firm matches. A row's size may be missing; if present it is once, few, many or a size class.

J gene: TRBJ2-7; V gene: TRBV18; clone size: NA; D gene: NA; CDR3 DNA: TGTGCCAGCTCACCCAGAGGGGGGGCTTTATCCTACGAGCAGTACTTC; CDR3 protein: CASSPRGGALSYEQYF
J gene: TRBJ1-3; V gene: TRBV5-5; clone size: NA; D gene: TRBD1; CDR3 DNA: TGTGCCAGCAGCCCCAGGGGGGGTGGAAACACCATATATTTT; CDR3 protein: CASSPRGGGNTIYF
J gene: TRBJ2-2; V gene: TRBV6-6; clone size: NA; D gene: NA; CDR3 DNA: TGTGCCAGCAGTTACTCGAGGTATTCGAACGGGGAGCTGTTTTTT; CDR3 protein: CASSYSRYSNGELFF
J gene: TRBJ2-3; V gene: TRBV29-1; clone size: NA; D gene: TRBD2; CDR3 DNA: TGCAGCGCCCCAGCTAGCGGGGTAAGCACAGATACGCAGTATTTT; CDR3 protein: CSAPASGVSTDTQYF
J gene: TRBJ1-2; V gene: TRBV19; clone size: NA; D gene: NA; CDR3 DNA: TGTGCCAGTAGTATTCCGATGACAGGCCCCGGGGGCTACACCTTC; CDR3 protein: CASSIPMTGPGGYTF
J gene: TRBJ2-3; V gene: TRBV4-1; clone size: NA; D gene: TRBD1; CDR3 DNA: TGCGCCAGCAGCCAAGGACCGGGACAGAGCACAGATACGCAGTATTTT; CDR3 protein: CASSQGPGQSTDTQYF
J gene: TRBJ1-1; V gene: TRBV7-3; clone size: NA; D gene: NA; CDR3 DNA: TGTGCCAGCAGCCCGACACCGGAAAACACTGAAGCTTTCTTT; CDR3 protein: CASSPTPENTEAFF
J gene: TRBJ2-5; V gene: TRBV5-1; clone size: once; D gene: NA; CDR3 DNA: TGCGCCAGCAGCTTGGTACGATTGCAAGAGACCCAGTACTTC; CDR3 protein: CASSLVRLQETQYF
J gene: TRBJ1-2; V gene: TRBV21-1; clone size: medium-sized; D gene: NA; CDR3 DNA: TGTGCCAGCAGCAAAGGACAGGGTGGCTACACCTTC; CDR3 protein: CASSKGQGGYTF
J gene: TRBJ1-1; V gene: TRBV6-5; clone size: NA; D gene: NA; CDR3 DNA: TGTGCCAGCAGTTACTCGCGACAAATGAACACTGAAGCTTTCTTT; CDR3 protein: CASSYSRQMNTEAFF
J gene: TRBJ2-2; V gene: TRBV7-8; clone size: NA; D gene: TRBD2; CDR3 DNA: TGTGCCAGCAGCTTAGCTCGGGCTAGCGGGAGTAGGTCCGGGGAGCTGTTTTTT; CDR3 protein: CASSLARASGSRSGELFF
J gene: TRBJ1-1; V gene: TRBV6-6; clone size: NA; D gene: NA; CDR3 DNA: TGTGCCAGCTTTGGCAGGCGTAAAGGGAACACTGAAGCTTTCTTT; CDR3 protein: CASFGRRKGNTEAFF
J gene: TRBJ2-2; V gene: TRBV6-6; clone size: few; D gene: NA; CDR3 DNA: TGTGCCAGCAGTTACCAGACCGGGGAGCTGTTTTTT; CDR3 protein: CASSYQTGELFF
J gene: TRBJ1-1; V gene: TRBV7-3; clone size: NA; D gene: NA; CDR3 DNA: TGTGCCAGCAGATTGGTCGGGGGCACTGAAGCTTTCTTT; CDR3 protein: CASRLVGGTEAFF
J gene: TRBJ2-2; V gene: TRBV5-6; clone size: once; D gene: TRBD2; CDR3 DNA: TGTGCCAGCCGGTGGACTAGCGGGACTACGGCCGGGGAGCTGTTTTTT; CDR3 protein: CASRWTSGTTAGELFF
J gene: TRBJ2-3; V gene: TRBV7-3; clone size: NA; D gene: NA; CDR3 DNA: TGTGCCAGCAGCTCCCCCGGGACTTCGCCCTGGTCTAGCACAGATACGCAGTATTTT; CDR3 protein: CASSSPGTSPWSSTDTQYF
J gene: TRBJ2-1; V gene: TRBV7-9; clone size: few; D gene: NA; CDR3 DNA: TGTGCCAGCAGCTTTGCCGGGAATGAGCAGTTCTTC; CDR3 protein: CASSFAGNEQFF
J gene: TRBJ2-3; V gene: TRBV7-8; clone size: NA; D gene: TRBD2; CDR3 DNA: TGTGCCAGCAGCCCCCTGCCTAGCGGGAGTGCGCAGTATTTT; CDR3 protein: CASSPLPSGSAQYF
J gene: TRBJ2-3; V gene: TRBV5-1; clone size: NA; D gene: NA; CDR3 DNA: TGCGCCAGCAGCTTGGAGGACACTAGCACAGATACGCAGTATTTT; CDR3 protein: CASSLEDTSTDTQYF
J gene: TRBJ2-7; V gene: TRBV9; clone size: NA; D gene: NA; CDR3 DNA: TGTGCCAGCAGCGTAGCTGGGTCCCTAAACTACGAGCAGTACTTC; CDR3 protein: CASSVAGSLNYEQYF
J gene: TRBJ2-3; V gene: TRBV5-4; clone size: NA; D gene: TRBD2; CDR3 DNA: TGTGCCAGCAGCTTCGGGACTAGCGGGAGCACAGATACGCAGTATTTT; CDR3 protein: CASSFGTSGSTDTQYF
J gene: TRBJ2-6; V gene: TRBV6-6; clone size: NA; D gene: NA; CDR3 DNA: TGTGCCAGCAGTTACTCGTCTGGGGCCAACGTCCTGACTTTC; CDR3 protein: CASSYSSGANVLTF
J gene: TRBJ2-4; V gene: TRBV5-1; clone size: once; D gene: NA; CDR3 DNA: TGCGCCAGCAGCTTGGGGCAGTCGGTTTTGAACATTCAGTACTTC; CDR3 protein: CASSLGQSVLNIQYF
J gene: TRBJ2-3; V gene: TRBV9; clone size: NA; D gene: TRBD2; CDR3 DNA: TGTGCCAGCAGCGGGGGGGCTAGCGGGAGTTTATTAACAGATACGCAGTATTTT; CDR3 protein: CASSGGASGSLLTDTQYF
J gene: TRBJ2-1; V gene: TRBV27; clone size: NA; D gene: NA; CDR3 DNA: TGTGCCAGCAGTTTGAGAGGGCTTACCTACAATGAGCAGTTCTTC; CDR3 protein: CASSLRGLTYNEQFF
J gene: TRBJ2-7; V gene: TRBV11-3; clone size: NA; D gene: NA; CDR3 DNA: TGTGCCAGCAGCTTAGGAGGGACTGGTCAATACGAGCAGTACTTC; CDR3 protein: CASSLGGTGQYEQYF
J gene: TRBJ2-7; V gene: TRBV28; clone size: NA; D gene: TRBD1; CDR3 DNA: TGTGCCAGCAGTTTATCGGGACAGGCTTCCTACGAGCAGTACTTC; CDR3 protein: CASSLSGQASYEQYF
J gene: TRBJ2-7; V gene: TRBV7-9; clone size: NA; D gene: NA; CDR3 DNA: TGTGCCAGCAGCTCTTCGGTAGGCGGAGACTACGAGCAGTACTTC; CDR3 protein: CASSSSVGGDYEQYF
J gene: TRBJ2-1; V gene: TRBV10-3; clone size: NA; D gene: NA; CDR3 DNA: TGTGCCATTTTTGACAGCGATTCCTACAATGAGCAGTTCTTC; CDR3 protein: CAIFDSDSYNEQFF
J gene: TRBJ1-6; V gene: TRBV2; clone size: NA; D gene: TRBD1; CDR3 DNA: TGTGCCAGCAGTGGTAACAGGGGAGGCAATTCACCCCTCCACTTT; CDR3 protein: CASSGNRGGNSPLHF
J gene: TRBJ1-5; V gene: TRBV5-5; clone size: NA; D gene: TRBD1; CDR3 DNA: TGTGCCAGCAGCTTGGTGGGGACAGGGAATCAGCCCCAGCATTTT; CDR3 protein: CASSLVGTGNQPQHF
J gene: TRBJ1-1; V gene: TRBV18; clone size: NA; D gene: TRBD1; CDR3 DNA: TGTGCCAGCTCAACACAGGGGAATACTGAAGCTTTCTTT; CDR3 protein: CASSTQGNTEAFF
J gene: TRBJ2-1; V gene: TRBV5-1; clone size: NA; D gene: TRBD2; CDR3 DNA: TGCGCCAGCAGCTCGGATGCGAGCGGGAGAATGTACAATGAGCAGTTCTTC; CDR3 protein: CASSSDASGRMYNEQFF
J gene: TRBJ2-7; V gene: TRBV4-1; clone size: NA; D gene: NA; CDR3 DNA: TGCGCCAGCAGCCAAGGGACGGGACTGAGGATCTACGAGCAGTACTTC; CDR3 protein: CASSQGTGLRIYEQYF
J gene: TRBJ1-1; V gene: TRBV5-6; clone size: NA; D gene: NA; CDR3 DNA: TGTGCCAGCTCGCAGGGGAGGAACACTGAAGCTTTCTTT; CDR3 protein: CASSQGRNTEAFF
J gene: TRBJ2-1; V gene: TRBV29-1; clone size: NA; D gene: NA; CDR3 DNA: TGCAGCGTTGAAGATCAATTGGCAGACTCCTACAATGAGCAGTTCTTC; CDR3 protein: CSVEDQLADSYNEQFF
J gene: TRBJ2-1; V gene: TRBV6-6; clone size: NA; D gene: NA; CDR3 DNA: TGTGCCAGCAGTTACCGCCAGTTAGTCAATGAGCAGTTCTTC; CDR3 protein: CASSYRQLVNEQFF
J gene: TRBJ2-5; V gene: TRBV20-1; clone size: NA; D gene: NA; CDR3 DNA: TGCAGTGCTAGAACTAGTTGGGCCCAGTACTTC; CDR3 protein: CSARTSWAQYF
J gene: TRBJ2-7; V gene: TRBV11-1; clone size: NA; D gene: TRBD2; CDR3 DNA: TGTGCCAGCAGCCAACGGGTAGCGGGAGACCACTACGAGCAGTACTTC; CDR3 protein: CASSQRVAGDHYEQYF
J gene: TRBJ2-7; V gene: TRBV23-1; clone size: NA; D gene: NA; CDR3 DNA: TGCGCCAGCAGTCAATCGTCGTTTCGCCCCGGGACTCGGTCGTACGAGCAGTACTTC; CDR3 protein: CASSQSSFRPGTRSYEQYF
J gene: TRBJ2-1; V gene: TRBV9; clone size: once; D gene: TRBD2; CDR3 DNA: TGTGCCAGCAGCCCGGGGACTAGCGGGAGCTCCTACAATGAGCAGTTCTTC; CDR3 protein: CASSPGTSGSSYNEQFF
J gene: TRBJ2-7; V gene: TRBV27; clone size: NA; D gene: TRBD1; CDR3 DNA: TGTGCCAGCCGATCGACAGGGCGCGGCCACGAGCAGTACTTC; CDR3 protein: CASRSTGRGHEQYF
J gene: TRBJ1-2; V gene: TRBV28; clone size: NA; D gene: NA; CDR3 DNA: TGTGCCAGCAGTTTACAGGCCACCGCGCTTGGCTACACCTTC; CDR3 protein: CASSLQATALGYTF
J gene: TRBJ2-7; V gene: TRBV6-1; clone size: NA; D gene: TRBD1; CDR3 DNA: TGTGCCACCGTGTTGACAGGGGGGCGGGAGCAGTACTTC; CDR3 protein: CATVLTGGREQYF
J gene: TRBJ2-7; V gene: TRBV19; clone size: NA; D gene: NA; CDR3 DNA: TGTGCCAGTAGTATGAACAGGGTTAACGAGCAGTACTTC; CDR3 protein: CASSMNRVNEQYF
J gene: TRBJ1-5; V gene: TRBV2; clone size: NA; D gene: NA; CDR3 DNA: TGTGCCAGCAGTGCGAAAGGGACGTATCAGCCCCAGCATTTT; CDR3 protein: CASSAKGTYQPQHF
J gene: TRBJ2-5; V gene: TRBV30; clone size: NA; D gene: TRBD1; CDR3 DNA: TGTGCCTGGAGTGTTGACAGGGGCCAGACCCAGTACTTC; CDR3 protein: CAWSVDRGQTQYF
J gene: TRBJ2-1; V gene: TRBV7-9; clone size: NA; D gene: NA; CDR3 DNA: TGTGCCAGCAGCCCGCTGACCGATGAGCAGTTCTTC; CDR3 protein: CASSPLTDEQFF
J gene: TRBJ1-1; V gene: TRBV29-1; clone size: NA; D gene: NA; CDR3 DNA: TGCAGCGTTGAAAGCGCGTTCCGGGAAGCTTTCTTT; CDR3 protein: CSVESAFREAFF
J gene: TRBJ1-5; V gene: TRBV5-1; clone size: NA; D gene: NA; CDR3 DNA: TGCGCCAGCAGCCCGGGGGGTCTGGGCAATCAGCCCCAGCATTTT; CDR3 protein: CASSPGGLGNQPQHF
J gene: TRBJ1-6; V gene: TRBV15; clone size: NA; D gene: NA; CDR3 DNA: TGTGCCACCAGCAGAGATTGGGGGGGAGATTCACCCCTCCACTTT; CDR3 protein: CATSRDWGGDSPLHF